This TCR beta chain emerged from a study of blood T cell repertoires in COVID-19. Study-level background: COVID-19 samples from acute and convalescent phases originated in the United States, Italy and Spain.

TCRdb's copy holds only in-frame clones and misses some; the assay was immunoSEQ multiplex PCR. The table lists about 60,000 clones, around 82% of them singletons, with roughly 6.7% in the top ten. Looked up from germline, CDR1 is SNHLY and CDR2 is FYNNEI. This CDR3 contains 14 residues. V was cut by 4 bases and J by 4 bases, with 13 bases left in between. Specimen: peripheral blood. This TCR came from a man between 60 and 75 years old with acute or convalescent COVID-19. J is TRBJ1-1 and V is TRBV2; TRBD1 is a possible D gene (5 bases). For the CDR3, the DNA is TGTGCCAGCAGTGGGGGAAGGGGTCGCACTGAAGCTTTCTTT. Its protein product is CASSGGRGRTEAFF.